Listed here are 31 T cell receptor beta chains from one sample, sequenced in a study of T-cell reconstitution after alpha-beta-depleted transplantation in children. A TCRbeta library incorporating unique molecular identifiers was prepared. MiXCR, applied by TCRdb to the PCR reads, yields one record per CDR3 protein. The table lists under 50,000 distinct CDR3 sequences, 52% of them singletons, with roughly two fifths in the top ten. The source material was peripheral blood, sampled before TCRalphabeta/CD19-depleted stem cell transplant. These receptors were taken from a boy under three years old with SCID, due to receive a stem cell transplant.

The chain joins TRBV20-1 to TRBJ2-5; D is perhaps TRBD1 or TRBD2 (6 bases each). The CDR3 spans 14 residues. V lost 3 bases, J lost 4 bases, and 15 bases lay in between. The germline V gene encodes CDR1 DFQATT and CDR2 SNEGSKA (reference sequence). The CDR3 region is CSARSGGRGETQYF. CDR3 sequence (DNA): TGCAGTGCTAGGAGTGGGGGGCGAGGAGAGACCCAGTACTTC.

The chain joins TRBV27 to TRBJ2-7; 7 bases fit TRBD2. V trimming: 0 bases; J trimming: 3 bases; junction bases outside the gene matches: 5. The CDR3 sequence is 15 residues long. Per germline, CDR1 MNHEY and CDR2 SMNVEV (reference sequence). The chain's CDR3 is CASSLSRGSYYEQYF. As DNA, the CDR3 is TGTGCCAGCAGTTTATCGCGGGGGAGTTACTACGAGCAGTACTTC.

The CDR3 nucleotides are TGTGCCATCAGTGAGTCCGGTCAGGGGAACACTGAAGCTTTCTTT. It codes for CAISESGQGNTEAFF. V is TRBV10-3 and J is TRBJ1-1; a possible D gene is TRBD1 (5 bases). Germline assignment: CDR1 ENHRY and CDR2 SYGVKD. Trimming took 0 bases from V and 1 from J, leaving 9 bases between them. This CDR3 is 15 amino acids long.

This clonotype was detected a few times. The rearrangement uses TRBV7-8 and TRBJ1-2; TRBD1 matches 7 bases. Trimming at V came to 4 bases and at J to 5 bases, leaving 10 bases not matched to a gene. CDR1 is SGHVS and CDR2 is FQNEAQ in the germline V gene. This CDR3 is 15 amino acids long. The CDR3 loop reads CASSSSPGQSYGYTF. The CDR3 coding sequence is TGTGCCAGCAGCTCCTCTCCGGGACAGAGTTATGGCTACACCTTC.

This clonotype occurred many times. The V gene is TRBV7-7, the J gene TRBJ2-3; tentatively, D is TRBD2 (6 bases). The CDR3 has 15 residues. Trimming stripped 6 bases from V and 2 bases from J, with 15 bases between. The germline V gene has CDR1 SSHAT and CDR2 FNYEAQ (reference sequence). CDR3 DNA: TGTGCCAGCAGTCCGACGGGACTCCACACAGATACGCAGTATTTT. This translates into CASSPTGLHTDTQYF.

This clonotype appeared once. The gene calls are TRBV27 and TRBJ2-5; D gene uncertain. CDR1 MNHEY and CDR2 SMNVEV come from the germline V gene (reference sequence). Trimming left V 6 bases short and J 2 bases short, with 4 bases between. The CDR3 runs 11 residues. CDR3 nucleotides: TGTGCCAGCAGGCAACAAGAGACCCAGTACTTC. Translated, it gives CASRQQETQYF.

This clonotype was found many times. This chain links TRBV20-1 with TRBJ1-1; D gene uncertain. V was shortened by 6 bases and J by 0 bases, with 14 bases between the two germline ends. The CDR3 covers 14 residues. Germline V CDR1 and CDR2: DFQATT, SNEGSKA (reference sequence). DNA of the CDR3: TGCAGTGCCGTAGACCGCTATCTGAACACTGAAGCTTTCTTT. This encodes CSAVDRYLNTEAFF.

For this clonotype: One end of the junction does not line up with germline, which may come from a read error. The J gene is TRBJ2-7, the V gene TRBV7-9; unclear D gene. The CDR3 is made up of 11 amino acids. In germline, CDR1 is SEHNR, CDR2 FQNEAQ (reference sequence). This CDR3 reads CASTPLSEQSF. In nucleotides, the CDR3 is TGTGCCAGCACCCCATTGTCCGAGCAGTCCTTC.

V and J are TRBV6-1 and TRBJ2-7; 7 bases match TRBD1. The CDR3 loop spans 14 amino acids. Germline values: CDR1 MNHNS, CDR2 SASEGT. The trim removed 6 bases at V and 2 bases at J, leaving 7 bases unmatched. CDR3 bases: TGTGCCAGCAGGACGTCGGGACAGCCCTACGAGCAGTACTTC. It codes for CASRTSGQPYEQYF.

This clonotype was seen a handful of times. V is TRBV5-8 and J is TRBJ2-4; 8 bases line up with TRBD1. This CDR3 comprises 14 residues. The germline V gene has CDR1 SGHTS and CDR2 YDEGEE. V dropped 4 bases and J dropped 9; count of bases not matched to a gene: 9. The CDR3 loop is CASSPGLTGGIQYF. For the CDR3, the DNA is TGTGCCAGCAGCCCGGGGCTTACAGGGGGCATTCAGTACTTC.

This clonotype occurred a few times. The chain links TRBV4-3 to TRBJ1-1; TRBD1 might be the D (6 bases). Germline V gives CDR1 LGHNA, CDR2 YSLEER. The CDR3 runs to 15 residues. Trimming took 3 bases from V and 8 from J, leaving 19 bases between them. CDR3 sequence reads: CASSQTEVSGAEAFF. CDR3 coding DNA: TGCGCCAGCAGCCAGACCGAGGTTTCGGGGGCGGAAGCTTTCTTT.

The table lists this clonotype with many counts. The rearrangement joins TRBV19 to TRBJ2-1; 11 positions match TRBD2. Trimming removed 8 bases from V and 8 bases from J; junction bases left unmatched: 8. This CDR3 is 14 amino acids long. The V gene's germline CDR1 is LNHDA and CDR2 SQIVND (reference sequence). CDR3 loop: CASGIAGGLDEQFF. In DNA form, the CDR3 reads TGTGCCAGTGGGATAGCGGGGGGGCTCGATGAGCAGTTCTTC.

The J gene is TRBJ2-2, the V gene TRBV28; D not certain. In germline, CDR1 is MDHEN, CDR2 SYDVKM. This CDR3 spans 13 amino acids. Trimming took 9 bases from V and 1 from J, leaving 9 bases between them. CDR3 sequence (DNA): TGTGCCAGTGGACCCCTGAACACCGGGGAGCTGTTTTTT. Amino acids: CASGPLNTGELFF.

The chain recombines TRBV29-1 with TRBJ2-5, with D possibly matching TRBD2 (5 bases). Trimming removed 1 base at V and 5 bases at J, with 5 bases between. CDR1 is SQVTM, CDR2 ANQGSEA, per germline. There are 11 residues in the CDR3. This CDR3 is CSVEGEETQYF. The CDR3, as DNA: TGCAGCGTTGAAGGGGAGGAGACCCAGTACTTC. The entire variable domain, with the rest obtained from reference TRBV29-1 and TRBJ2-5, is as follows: SAVISQKPSRDICQRGTSLTIQCQVDSQVTMMFWYRQQPGQSLTLIATANQGSEATYESGFVIDKFPISRPNLTFSTLTVSNMSPEDSSIYLCSVEGEETQYFGPGTRLLVL.

CDR3 sequence (DNA): TGCAGTGCTAGAGATTTGCGGGGGGGCATTTACGAGCAGTACTTC. Residues: CSARDLRGGIYEQYF. The J gene is TRBJ2-7, the V gene TRBV20-1, with 9 bases aligning to TRBD2. V lost 0 bases to trimming and J lost 4 bases; unmatched junction nucleotides: 7. The CDR3 length is 15 residues. Germline V gene data show CDR1 as DFQATT and CDR2 as SNEGSKA (reference sequence).

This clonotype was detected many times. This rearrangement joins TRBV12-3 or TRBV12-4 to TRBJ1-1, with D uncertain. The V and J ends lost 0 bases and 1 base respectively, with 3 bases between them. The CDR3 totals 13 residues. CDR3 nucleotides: TGTGCCAGCAGTTTAGCGCAGAACACTGAAGCTTTCTTT. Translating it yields CASSLAQNTEAFF.

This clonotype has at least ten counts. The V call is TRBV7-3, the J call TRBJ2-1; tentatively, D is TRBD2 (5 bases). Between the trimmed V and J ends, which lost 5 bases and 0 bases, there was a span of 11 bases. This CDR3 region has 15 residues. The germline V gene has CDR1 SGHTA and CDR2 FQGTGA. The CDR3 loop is CASSLEGLSYNEQFF. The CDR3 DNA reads TGTGCCAGCAGCCTAGAGGGCCTCTCCTACAATGAGCAGTTCTTC.

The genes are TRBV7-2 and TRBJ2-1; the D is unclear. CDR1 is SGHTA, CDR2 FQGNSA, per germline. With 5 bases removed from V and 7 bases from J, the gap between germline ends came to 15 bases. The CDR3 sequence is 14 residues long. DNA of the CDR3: TGTGCCAGCAGCCTCCCCTCAGTAGGAAATGAGCAGTTCTTC. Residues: CASSLPSVGNEQFF. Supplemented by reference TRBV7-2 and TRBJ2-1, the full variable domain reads GAGVSQSPSNKVTEKGKDVELRCDPISGHTALYWYRQSLGQGLEFLIYFQGNSAPDKSGLPSDRFSAERTGGSVSTLTIQRTQQEDSAVYLCASSLPSVGNEQFFGPGTRLTVL.

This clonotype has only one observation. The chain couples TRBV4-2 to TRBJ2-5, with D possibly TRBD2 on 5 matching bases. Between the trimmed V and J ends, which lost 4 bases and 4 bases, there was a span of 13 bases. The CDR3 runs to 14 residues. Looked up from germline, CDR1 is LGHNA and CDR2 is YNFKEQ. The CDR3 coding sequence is TGTGCCAGCAGCCCGCGGACTGGCGGAGAGACCCAGTACTTC. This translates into CASSPRTGGETQYF.

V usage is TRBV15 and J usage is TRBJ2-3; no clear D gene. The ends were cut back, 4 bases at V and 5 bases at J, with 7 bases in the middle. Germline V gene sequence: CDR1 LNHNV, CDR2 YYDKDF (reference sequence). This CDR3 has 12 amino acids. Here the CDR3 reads CATSKPLDTQYF. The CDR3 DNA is TGTGCCACCAGCAAACCGCTAGATACGCAGTATTTT.

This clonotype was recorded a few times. The CDR3 nucleotides read TGCGCCAGCAGCCAAGTGTATGCAGGGACAGGGCTTTCCTACGAGCAGTACTTC. It is translated as CASSQVYAGTGLSYEQYF. This chain joins TRBV4-3 and TRBJ2-7, with TRBD1 identical over 9 bases. The CDR3 totals 18 residues. V lost 1 base to trimming and J lost 1 base; unmatched junction nucleotides: 11. Germline lookup yields CDR1 LGHNA and CDR2 YSLEER.

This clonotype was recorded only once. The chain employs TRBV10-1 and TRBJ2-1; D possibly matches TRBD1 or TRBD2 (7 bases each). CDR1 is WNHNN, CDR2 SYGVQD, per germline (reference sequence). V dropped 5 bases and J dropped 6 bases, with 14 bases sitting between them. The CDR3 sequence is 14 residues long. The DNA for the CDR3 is TGCGCCAGCAGTCCAATCAGGGGGGGCAATGAGCAGTTCTTC. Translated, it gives CASSPIRGGNEQFF.

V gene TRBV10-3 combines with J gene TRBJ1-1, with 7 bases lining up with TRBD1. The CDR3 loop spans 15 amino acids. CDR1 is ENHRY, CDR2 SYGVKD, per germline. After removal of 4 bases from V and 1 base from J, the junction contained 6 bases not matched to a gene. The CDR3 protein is CAISGQGIGNTEAFF. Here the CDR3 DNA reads TGTGCCATCAGTGGACAGGGAATAGGGAACACTGAAGCTTTCTTT.

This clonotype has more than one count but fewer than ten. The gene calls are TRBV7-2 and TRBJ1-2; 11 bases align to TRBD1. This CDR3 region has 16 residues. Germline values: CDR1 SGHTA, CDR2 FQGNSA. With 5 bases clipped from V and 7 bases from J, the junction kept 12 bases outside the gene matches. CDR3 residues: CASSPILGQGAFGYTF. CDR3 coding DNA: TGTGCCAGCAGCCCTATCCTTGGACAGGGGGCGTTTGGCTACACCTTC.

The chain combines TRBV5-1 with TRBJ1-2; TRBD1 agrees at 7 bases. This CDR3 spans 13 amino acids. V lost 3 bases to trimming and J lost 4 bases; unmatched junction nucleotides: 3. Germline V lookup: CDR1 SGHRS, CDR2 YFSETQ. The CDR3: CASSSGGGYGYTF. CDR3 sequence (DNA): TGCGCCAGCAGCTCAGGGGGAGGCTATGGCTACACCTTC. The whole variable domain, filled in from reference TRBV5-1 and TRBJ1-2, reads KAGVTQTPRYLIKTRGQQVTLSCSPISGHRSVSWYQQTPGQGLQFLFEYFSETQRNKGNFPGRFSGRQFSNSRSEMNVSTLELGDSALYLCASSSGGGYGYTFGSGTRLTVV.

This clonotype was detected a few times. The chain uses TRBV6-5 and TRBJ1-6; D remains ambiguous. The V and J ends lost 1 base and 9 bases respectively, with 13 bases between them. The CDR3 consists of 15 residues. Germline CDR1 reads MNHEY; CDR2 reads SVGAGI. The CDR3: CASSYFGPRGSPLHF. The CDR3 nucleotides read TGTGCCAGCAGTTACTTCGGCCCGCGGGGTTCACCCCTCCACTTT.

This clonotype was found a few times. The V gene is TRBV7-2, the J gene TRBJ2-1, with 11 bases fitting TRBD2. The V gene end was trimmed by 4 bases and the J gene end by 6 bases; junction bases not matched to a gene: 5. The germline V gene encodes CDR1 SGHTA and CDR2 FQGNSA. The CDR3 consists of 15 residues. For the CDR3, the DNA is TGTGCCAGCAGCTCCCTAGCGGGGGGTACCAATGAGCAGTTCTTC. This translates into CASSSLAGGTNEQFF.

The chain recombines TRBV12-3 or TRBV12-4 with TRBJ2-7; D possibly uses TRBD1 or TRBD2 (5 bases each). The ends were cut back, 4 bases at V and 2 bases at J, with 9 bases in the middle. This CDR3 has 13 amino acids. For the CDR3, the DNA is TGTGCCAGCAGTTGGGGGACCCCCTACGAGCAGTACTTC. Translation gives CASSWGTPYEQYF.

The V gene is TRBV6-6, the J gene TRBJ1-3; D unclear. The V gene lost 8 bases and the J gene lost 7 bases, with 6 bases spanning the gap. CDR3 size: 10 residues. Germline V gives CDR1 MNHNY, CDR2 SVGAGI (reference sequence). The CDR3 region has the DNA TGTGCCAGCGGACTGAACACCATATATTTT. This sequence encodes CASGLNTIYF.

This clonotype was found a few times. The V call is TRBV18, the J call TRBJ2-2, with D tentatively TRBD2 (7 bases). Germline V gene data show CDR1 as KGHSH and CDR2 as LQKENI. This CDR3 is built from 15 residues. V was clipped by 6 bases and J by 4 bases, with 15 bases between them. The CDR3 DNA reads TGTGCCAGCTCCGAGGCGGGGGCCTCCACCGGGGAGCTGTTTTTT. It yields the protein CASSEAGASTGELFF.

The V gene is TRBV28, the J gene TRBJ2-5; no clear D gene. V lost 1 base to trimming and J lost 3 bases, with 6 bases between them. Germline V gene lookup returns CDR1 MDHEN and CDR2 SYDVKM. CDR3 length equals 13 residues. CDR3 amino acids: CASSLFREETQYF. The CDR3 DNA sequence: TGTGCCAGCAGTTTATTCCGGGAAGAGACCCAGTACTTC.